The present T cell receptor (beta chain) was sequenced within a study of T-cell reconstitution after alpha-beta-depleted transplantation in children. The germline V gene has CDR1 SGHAT and CDR2 FQNNGV. The CDR3 spans 15 residues. V shed 5 bases and J 5 bases; nucleotides not matched to a gene: 9. As concerns this clonotype: What it binds is not known.

Preparing the TCRbeta library involved the use of unique molecular identifiers. TCRdb reprocessed the PCR reads via MiXCR and lists one record per CDR3 protein. The sample gives approximately 500,000 distinct CDR3 sequences, over 9.5% of which show up once; around 2% is in the top ten. Study results and caveats: There were reportedly several hundred expanded graft clones from which alpha-beta T cells came about two months after transplant. Diversity and T-cell counts at one year after transplant derived mostly from new T cells.

This specimen was PBMCs, taken before TCRalphabeta/CD19-depleted stem cell transplant. This rearrangement joins TRBV11-2 to TRBJ2-5; the match to TRBD2 covers 9 bases. This receptor was identified in a child under 10 years old with inherited bone marrow failure, due to receive a stem cell transplant. The CDR3 coding sequence is TGTGCCAGCAGCCGAGGGACTAGCTCAACGGAGACCCAGTACTTC. Protein: CASSRGTSSTETQYF.